This is a list of T cell receptor beta chains from one sample in a study of blood T cell repertoires in COVID-19. Sequenced by immunoSEQ multiplex PCR; TCRdb stores in-frame clones only, minus some. The table records approximately 240,000 clones, around 84% of them present only once. Sequencing was done on a sample of peripheral blood. Every receptor here comes from a woman between 40 and 50 years old who had recovered from COVID-19. CDR3s include the opening cysteine and the closing phenylalanine or tryptophan. A D gene is named only where the DNA matches it firmly. Clone size appears in some rows only: once, few, many, or a class for an expanded clone.

j_gene	d_gene	v_gene	abundance	CDR3aa	CDR3nt
TRBJ2-3	TRBD1	TRBV5-1	NA	CASSPGTGDQDTQYF	TGCGCCAGCAGCCCGGGGACAGGGGACCAAGATACGCAGTATTTT
TRBJ1-3	NA	TRBV28	NA	CASSPDSPRTGNTIYF	TGTGCCAGCAGCCCCGACAGTCCGAGAACTGGAAACACCATATATTTT
TRBJ1-3	NA	TRBV24-1	NA	CATSDGAGGSGGNTIYF	TGTGCCACCAGTGACGGAGCGGGAGGAAGTGGAGGAAACACCATATATTTT
TRBJ1-2	TRBD1	TRBV10-3	NA	CAISEGRQGRTRLGYTF	TGTGCCATCAGTGAAGGCCGACAGGGGAGGACCCGTCTTGGCTACACCTTC
TRBJ2-7	NA	TRBV7-2	NA	CASSLVGSGDAYEQYF	TGTGCCAGCAGCTTAGTTGGGTCAGGGGATGCCTACGAGCAGTACTTC
TRBJ1-2	NA	TRBV2	NA	CASSEATGPSYYGYTF	TGTGCCAGCAGTGAAGCTACAGGGCCATCTTACTATGGCTACACCTTC
TRBJ2-7	NA	TRBV12-3/TRBV12-4	NA	CASRAGENYEQYF	TGTGCCAGCAGGGCAGGGGAAAACTACGAGCAGTACTTC
TRBJ1-4	NA	TRBV18	once	CASSPPVEGGNEKLFF	TGTGCCAGCTCACCACCGGTGGAAGGGGGAAATGAAAAACTGTTTTTT
TRBJ2-7	NA	TRBV21-1	NA	CASGGKGDYEQYF	TGTGCCAGCGGGGGGAAAGGGGACTACGAGCAGTACTTC
TRBJ2-1	NA	TRBV7-2	NA	CASSLGSSRGWEQFF	TGTGCCAGCAGCTTAGGCTCGAGTCGGGGATGGGAGCAGTTCTTC
TRBJ1-5	NA	TRBV6-5	NA	CASSPLGKRNQPQHF	TGTGCCAGCAGTCCCCTCGGGAAGCGCAATCAGCCCCAGCATTTT
TRBJ2-3	TRBD2	TRBV11-2	NA	CASSLVGGGNTDTQYF	TGTGCCAGCAGCTTAGTAGGCGGGGGGAACACAGATACGCAGTATTTT
TRBJ1-4	NA	TRBV2	NA	CASSQGEIGKLFF	TGTGCCAGCAGCCAAGGGGAAATTGGAAAACTGTTTTTT
TRBJ2-3	TRBD1	TRBV5-4	NA	CASSIGQGWTGADTQYF	TGTGCCAGCAGCATAGGACAGGGATGGACTGGGGCAGATACGCAGTATTTT
TRBJ1-1	NA	TRBV19	few	CASGVTGQGAEAFF	TGTGCCAGTGGCGTCACAGGGCAAGGGGCTGAAGCTTTCTTT
TRBJ1-6	TRBD1	TRBV2	NA	CASRTGIYNSPLHF	TGTGCCAGCAGGACAGGGATCTATAATTCACCCCTCCACTTT
TRBJ2-5	NA	TRBV2	NA	CASSETVQETQYF	TGTGCCAGCAGTGAAACAGTTCAAGAGACCCAGTACTTC
TRBJ1-2	NA	TRBV5-1	NA	CASSLETGENYGYTF	TGCGCCAGCAGCTTGGAGACAGGAGAAAACTATGGCTACACCTTC
TRBJ1-5	NA	TRBV19	NA	CASSTGLVQPQHF	TGTGCCAGTAGTACAGGGTTGGTTCAGCCCCAGCATTTT
TRBJ2-7	NA	TRBV19	NA	CASSMGAPVYEQYF	TGTGCCAGTAGTATGGGGGCGCCGGTCTACGAGCAGTACTTC
TRBJ2-7	TRBD1	TRBV30	few	CAWRRGPREQYF	TGTGCCTGGAGAAGGGGGCCACGGGAGCAGTACTTC
TRBJ1-1	NA	TRBV19	NA	CASSIKQGNTEAFF	TGTGCCAGTAGTATAAAGCAGGGGAACACTGAAGCTTTCTTT
TRBJ2-7	NA	TRBV7-9	few	CASSLQEVEQYF	TGTGCCAGCAGCTTGCAGGAAGTAGAGCAGTACTTC
TRBJ2-2	TRBD2	TRBV2	once	CASSELAGGGNTGELFF	TGTGCCAGCAGTGAACTAGCGGGGGGCGGAAACACCGGGGAGCTGTTTTTT
TRBJ2-1	NA	TRBV18	NA	CASSPLTNSYNEQFF	TGTGCCAGCTCACCACTGACTAACTCCTACAATGAGCAGTTCTTC
TRBJ1-5	NA	TRBV28	NA	CASSFSQKQPQHF	TGTGCCAGCAGTTTTTCCCAGAAACAGCCCCAGCATTTT
TRBJ2-2	TRBD2	TRBV7-2	few	CASSSLAGGLGGELFF	TGTGCCAGCAGCTCACTAGCGGGGGGGCTTGGCGGGGAGCTGTTTTTT
TRBJ1-5	NA	TRBV7-2	NA	CASSLDENQPQHF	TGTGCCAGCAGCTTAGATGAGAATCAGCCCCAGCATTTT
TRBJ2-5	TRBD2	TRBV6-2/TRBV6-3	once	CASSYSAGTSPETQYF	TGTGCCAGCAGTTACTCTGCCGGGACTAGCCCAGAGACCCAGTACTTC
TRBJ2-7	TRBD2	TRBV18	NA	CASSLRQGTSGGESYEQYF	TGTGCCAGCTCGCTTCGACAGGGGACTAGCGGGGGAGAGTCCTACGAGCAGTACTTC
TRBJ1-5	NA	TRBV5-6	NA	CASSFQGLRVSQHF	TGTGCCAGCAGCTTTCAGGGGCTCCGGGTGTCCCAGCATTTT
TRBJ1-1	NA	TRBV28	NA	CASSTVTLEAFF	TGTGCCAGCAGTACTGTCACCCTTGAAGCTTTCTTT
TRBJ1-2	NA	TRBV28	NA	CASSFLAYGYGYTF	TGTGCCAGCAGTTTCCTAGCCTACGGCTATGGCTACACCTTC
TRBJ1-2	NA	TRBV5-6	NA	CASSPNRVGSNGYTF	TGTGCCAGCAGCCCAAACAGGGTGGGGAGTAATGGCTACACCTTC
TRBJ1-6	TRBD1	TRBV19	NA	CASSVTGSNSPLHF	TGTGCCAGTAGCGTGACAGGGAGTAATTCACCCCTCCACTTT
TRBJ1-3	NA	TRBV2	NA	CASSGTNPGNTIYF	TGTGCCAGCAGTGGGACAAATCCTGGAAACACCATATATTTT
TRBJ2-3	NA	TRBV5-1	NA	CASSLSNPDTQYF	TGCGCCAGCAGCTTGTCCAATCCAGATACGCAGTATTTT
TRBJ2-3	NA	TRBV7-9	few	CASSPLTVTDTQYF	TGTGCCAGCAGCCCCTTAACAGTCACAGATACGCAGTATTTT
TRBJ2-3	TRBD2	TRBV5-8	NA	CASSLASGVSDTQYF	TGTGCCAGCAGCTTGGCTAGCGGGGTGTCAGATACGCAGTATTTT
TRBJ1-1	NA	TRBV4-3	NA	CASSQGEMNTEAFF	TGCGCCAGCAGCCAAGGGGAGATGAACACTGAAGCTTTCTTT
TRBJ2-2	NA	TRBV5-6	few	CASSLASREYTGELFF	TGTGCCAGCAGCTTGGCGTCCCGGGAGTACACCGGGGAGCTGTTTTTT
TRBJ1-1	NA	TRBV27	NA	CASSLGAGNEAFF	TGTGCCAGCAGTTTAGGGGCAGGGAATGAAGCTTTCTTT
TRBJ2-7	NA	TRBV5-1	NA	CASSAAGPSYEQYF	TGCGCCAGCAGTGCGGCAGGGCCCTCCTACGAGCAGTACTTC
TRBJ2-2	TRBD2	TRBV30	NA	CAWTGGSAIGELFF	TGTGCCTGGACCGGGGGGTCAGCCATCGGGGAGCTGTTTTTT
TRBJ1-1	TRBD1	TRBV5-1	few	CASSATGPTEAFF	TGCGCCAGCAGCGCGACAGGGCCCACTGAAGCTTTCTTT
TRBJ2-3	TRBD2	TRBV3-1/TRBV3-2	NA	CASSQGLAGSTDTQYF	TGTGCCAGCAGCCAAGGTCTAGCGGGTAGCACAGATACGCAGTATTTT
TRBJ1-2	NA	TRBV18	NA	CASSLPDTNYGYTF	TGTGCCAGCTCACTCCCGGACACGAACTATGGCTACACCTTC
TRBJ2-4	NA	TRBV9	NA	CASSTYSGNIQYF	TGTGCCAGCAGCACTTACAGTGGAAACATTCAGTACTTC
TRBJ1-5	NA	TRBV7-2	NA	CASSLGSESNQPQHF	TGTGCCAGCAGCTTAGGTAGTGAGAGCAATCAGCCCCAGCATTTT
TRBJ2-5	TRBD2	TRBV5-4	NA	CASSFGTSGGEETQYF	TGTGCCAGCAGCTTCGGGACTAGCGGGGGAGAAGAGACCCAGTACTTC
TRBJ1-2	NA	TRBV4-3	NA	CASSQDHSTGTYGYTF	TGCGCCAGCAGCCAAGATCACTCGACAGGAACCTATGGCTACACCTTC
TRBJ1-6	NA	TRBV5-4	NA	CASSSYGPTGYGNSPLHF	TGTGCCAGCAGTAGCTACGGGCCAACAGGGTATGGGAATTCACCCCTCCACTTT
TRBJ1-5	NA	TRBV7-3	NA	CASSLQGNQPQHF	TGTGCCAGCAGCTTACAGGGCAATCAGCCCCAGCATTTT
TRBJ2-7	NA	TRBV6-5	NA	CASERDEQYF	TGTGCCAGCGAGAGGGACGAGCAGTACTTC
TRBJ2-5	NA	TRBV4-2	NA	CASSQTSTRVTQYF	TGTGCCAGCAGCCAGACTAGTACCCGCGTGACCCAGTACTTC
TRBJ1-1	NA	TRBV9	once	CASSSGVDTEAFF	TGTGCCAGCAGCTCCGGGGTGGACACTGAAGCTTTCTTT
TRBJ1-1	TRBD1	TRBV6-5	once	CASSYHGQGRKTEAFF	TGTGCCAGCAGTTACCATGGACAGGGACGGAAAACTGAAGCTTTCTTT